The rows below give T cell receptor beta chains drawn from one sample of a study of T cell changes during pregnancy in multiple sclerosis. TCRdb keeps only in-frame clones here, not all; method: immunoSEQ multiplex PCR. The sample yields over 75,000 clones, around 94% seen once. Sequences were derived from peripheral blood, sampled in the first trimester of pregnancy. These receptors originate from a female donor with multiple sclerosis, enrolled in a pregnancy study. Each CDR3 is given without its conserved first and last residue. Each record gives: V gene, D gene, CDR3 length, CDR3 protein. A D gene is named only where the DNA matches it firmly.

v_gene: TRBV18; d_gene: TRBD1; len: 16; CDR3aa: ASSRQGPIWVSTDTQY
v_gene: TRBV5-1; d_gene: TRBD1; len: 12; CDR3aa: ASSLDRGSGGYT
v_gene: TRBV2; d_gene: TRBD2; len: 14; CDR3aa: ASSIKGTSGYNEQF
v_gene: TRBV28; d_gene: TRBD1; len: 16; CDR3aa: ASSLKDRTGLVSYEQY
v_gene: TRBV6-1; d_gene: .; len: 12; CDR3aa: ASTGARGDQPQH
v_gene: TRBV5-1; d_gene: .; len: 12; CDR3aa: ASSTGVMNTEAF
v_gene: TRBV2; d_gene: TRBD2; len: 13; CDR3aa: ASSPLAGGVDTQY
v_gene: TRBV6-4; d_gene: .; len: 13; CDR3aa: ASSALGSRADTQY
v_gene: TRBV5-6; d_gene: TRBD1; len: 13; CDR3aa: ASSFPPGGIGELF
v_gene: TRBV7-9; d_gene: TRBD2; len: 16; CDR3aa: ASSFALLKRDAVYEQY
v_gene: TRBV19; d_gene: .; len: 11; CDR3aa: ASSMNRNTEAF
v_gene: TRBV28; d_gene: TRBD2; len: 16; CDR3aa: ASSPAWTSGRNTNEQF
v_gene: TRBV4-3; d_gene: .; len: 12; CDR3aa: ASSQERRAGELF
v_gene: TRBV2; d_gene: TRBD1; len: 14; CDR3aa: ASFVPGGDIPNEQF
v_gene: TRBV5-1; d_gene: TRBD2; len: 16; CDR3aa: ASSSGLAGVRGQGEQF
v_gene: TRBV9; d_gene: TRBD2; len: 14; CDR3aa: ASSPGLAGVNGELF
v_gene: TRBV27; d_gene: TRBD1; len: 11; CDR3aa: AIRQTGEGGYT
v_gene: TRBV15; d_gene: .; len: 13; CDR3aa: ATRAEQSNYNEQF
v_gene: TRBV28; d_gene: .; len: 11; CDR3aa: ASGGSLGEKLF
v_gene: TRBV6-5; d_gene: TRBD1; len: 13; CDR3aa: ASSYGTGTGNTIY
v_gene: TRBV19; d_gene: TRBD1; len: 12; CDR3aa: ASNRQGGTGELF
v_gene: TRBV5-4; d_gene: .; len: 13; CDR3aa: ASSHDRGNNEKLF
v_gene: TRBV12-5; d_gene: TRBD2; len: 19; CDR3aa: ASGLVLPRAGGPMTYNEQF
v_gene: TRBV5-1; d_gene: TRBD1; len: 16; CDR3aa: ASRWGDRGEPYQETQY
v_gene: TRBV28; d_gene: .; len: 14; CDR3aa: ASSLSADPRGETQY
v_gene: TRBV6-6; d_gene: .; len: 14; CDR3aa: ASSNRHKGLHYGYT
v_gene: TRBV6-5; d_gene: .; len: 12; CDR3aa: ASSSPKRDNEQF
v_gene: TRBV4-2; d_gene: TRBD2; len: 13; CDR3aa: ASSPKTSGVYEQY
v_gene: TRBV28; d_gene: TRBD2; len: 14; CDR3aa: ASSSPAGDPTYEQY
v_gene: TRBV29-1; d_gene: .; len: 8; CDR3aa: SVQRGEQF
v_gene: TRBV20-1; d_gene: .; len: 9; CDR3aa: SAFPQAEAF